This note documents a single T cell receptor beta chain sequence. The data stem from a study of radiotherapy plus CTLA-4 blockade in lung cancer. Turning to the study itself: More than 15% of enrolled patients responded objectively, and roughly 31% had disease control.

The data were produced by immunoSEQ multiplex PCR, yet TCRdb's version contains in-frame clones alone and is incomplete. Of approximately 90,000 clones listed, 83% were seen once; the top ten hold more than 0.75%. V was pared by 5 bases and J by 2 bases, with 3 bases of the junction left unmatched. The CDR3 spans 14 residues. From germline, CDR1 is KGHSH and CDR2 LQKENI. This TCR derives from a human donor with non-small cell lung cancer who had stable disease on radiotherapy plus ipilimumab. The genes are TRBV18 and TRBJ2-7; TRBD1 agrees at 10 bases. Here the sequenced sample was peripheral blood, taken from a patient treated with radiotherapy plus ipilimumab. The CDR3 DNA reads TGTGCCAGCTCATCGGACAGGGGGGCCTACGAGCAGTACTTC. Protein sequence: CASSSDRGAYEQYF.